This T cell receptor beta chain originates from a study of T cell repertoires in cytomegalovirus infection. As for the study in general: CMV epitopes in the study were HLA-C-restricted (recently identified) and HLA-B-restricted (well studied). Based on public TCR beta signatures, there were indications of CMV infection and of a matching HLA type. Study outcomes and limitations: Cumulated frequencies of public TCR beta families served to identify carriers of CMV plus the relevant HLA. Dominating the ex vivo response were TCR beta clonotypes that were CMV-specific and HLA-C-restricted.

From germline, CDR1 is SNHLY and CDR2 FYNNEI. The CDR3 covers 15 residues. V was pared by 8 bases and J by 0 bases, with 6 bases of the junction left unmatched. TCRdb used MiXCR to reprocess the reads, holding one entry per CDR3 protein. The sample includes a few hundred thousand distinct CDR3 sequences, around 35% seen only once; the top ten take around a sixth. This clonotype was observed a few times. Its matching antigen is unknown. The sample was cultured PBMCs, taken from culture after CMV antigen stimulation. The TCR originated in a human donor in good health (CMV status not recorded). Some clones in this sample may be carry-over from other donors' samples. V usage is TRBV2 and J usage is TRBJ2-4, with TRBD1 matching over 8 bases. As DNA, the CDR3 is TGTGCCAGCCGACAGGGGCCACTAGCCAAAAACATTCAGTACTTC. Encoded protein: CASRQGPLAKNIQYF.